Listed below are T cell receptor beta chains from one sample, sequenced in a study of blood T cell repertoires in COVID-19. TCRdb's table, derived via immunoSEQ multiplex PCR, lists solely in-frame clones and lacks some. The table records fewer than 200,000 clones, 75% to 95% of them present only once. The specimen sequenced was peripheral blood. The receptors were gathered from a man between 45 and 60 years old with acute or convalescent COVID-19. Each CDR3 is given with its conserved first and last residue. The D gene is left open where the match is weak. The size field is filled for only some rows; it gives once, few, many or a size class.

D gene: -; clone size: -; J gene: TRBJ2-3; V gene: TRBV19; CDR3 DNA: TGTGCCAGTAGTATAGGTAGGAGGAGCACAGATACGCAGTATTTT; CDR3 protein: CASSIGRRSTDTQYF
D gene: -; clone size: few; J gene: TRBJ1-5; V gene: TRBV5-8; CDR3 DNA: TGTGCCAGCAGCTTGTTAGGGGACTATCAGCCCCAGCATTTT; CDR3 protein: CASSLLGDYQPQHF
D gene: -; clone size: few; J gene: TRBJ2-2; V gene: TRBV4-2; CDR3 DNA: TGTGCCAGCAGCCCGGAACCCGGGACACATTTCACCGGGGAGCTGTTTTTT; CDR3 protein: CASSPEPGTHFTGELFF
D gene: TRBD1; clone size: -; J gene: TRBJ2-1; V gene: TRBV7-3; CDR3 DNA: TGTGCCAGCAGCTTACGGTACAGGGGACAAGGCCCCTACAATGAGCAGTTCTTC; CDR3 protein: CASSLRYRGQGPYNEQFF
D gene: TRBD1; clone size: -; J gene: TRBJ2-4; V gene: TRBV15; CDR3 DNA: TGTGCCATTGGGACAGGGAAAAACATTCAGTACTTC; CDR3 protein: CAIGTGKNIQYF
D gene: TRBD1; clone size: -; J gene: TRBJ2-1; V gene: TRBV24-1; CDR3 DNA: TGTGCCACCAGTGATCGGGACAGGGGGCCCTACAATGAGCAGTTCTTC; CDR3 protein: CATSDRDRGPYNEQFF
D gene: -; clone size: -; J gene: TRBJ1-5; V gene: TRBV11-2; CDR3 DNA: TGTGCCAGCAGCCCCGACATAGGACTGAATCAGCCCCAGCATTTT; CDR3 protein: CASSPDIGLNQPQHF
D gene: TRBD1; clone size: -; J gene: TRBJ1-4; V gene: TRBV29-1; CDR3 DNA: TGCAGCGCTGACCCGACCGGGACAGCCCCCCGGGATGAAAAACTGTTTTTT; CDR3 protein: CSADPTGTAPRDEKLFF
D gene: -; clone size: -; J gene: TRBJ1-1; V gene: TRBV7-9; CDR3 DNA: TGTGCCAGCAGCTTAGACAGCAACACTGAAGCTTTCTTT; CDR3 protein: CASSLDSNTEAFF
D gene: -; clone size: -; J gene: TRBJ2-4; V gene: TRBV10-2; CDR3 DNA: TGCGCCAGCACAGGGGCGCAAAACATTCAGTACTTC; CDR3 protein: CASTGAQNIQYF
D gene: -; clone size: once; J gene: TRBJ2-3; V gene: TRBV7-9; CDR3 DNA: TGTGCCAGCAGGGACAAAAGCACAGATACGCAGTATTTT; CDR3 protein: CASRDKSTDTQYF
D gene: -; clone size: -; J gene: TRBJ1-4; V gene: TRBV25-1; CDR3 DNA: TGTGCCAGCAGTACTACAGGAAGCCTTGGAAAACTGTTTTTT; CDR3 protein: CASSTTGSLGKLFF
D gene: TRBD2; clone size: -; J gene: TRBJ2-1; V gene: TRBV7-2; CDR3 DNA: TGTGCCAGCAGGCCGGGACTAGACAATGAGCAGTTCTTC; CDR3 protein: CASRPGLDNEQFF
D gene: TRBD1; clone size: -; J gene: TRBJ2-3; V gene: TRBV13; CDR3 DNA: TGTGCCAGCAGCTCCTACACAGGGGGCCGGACAGATACGCAGTATTTT; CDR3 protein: CASSSYTGGRTDTQYF
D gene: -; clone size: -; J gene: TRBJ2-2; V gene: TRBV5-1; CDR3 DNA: TGCGCCAGCAGCTTGGTAGCGCGCACCGGGGAGCTGTTTTTT; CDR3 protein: CASSLVARTGELFF
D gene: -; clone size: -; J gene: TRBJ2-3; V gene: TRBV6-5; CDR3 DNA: TGTGCCAGCAGACACAGGAGAAGCACAGATACGCAGTATTTT; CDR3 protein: CASRHRRSTDTQYF
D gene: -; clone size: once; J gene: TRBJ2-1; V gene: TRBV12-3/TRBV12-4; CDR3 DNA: TGTGCCAGCAGTTTAAGAACCGGGAGGCAGTTCTTC; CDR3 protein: CASSLRTGRQFF
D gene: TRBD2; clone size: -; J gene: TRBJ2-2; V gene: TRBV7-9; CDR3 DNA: TGTGCCAGCAACTCCCTTAGCGGGGGGGCCGTGACCGGGGAGCTGTTTTTT; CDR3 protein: CASNSLSGGAVTGELFF
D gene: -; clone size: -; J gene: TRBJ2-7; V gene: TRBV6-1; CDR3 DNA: TGTGCCAGCAGTGAACAGGGTGAAGACTACGAGCAGTACTTC; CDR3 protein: CASSEQGEDYEQYF
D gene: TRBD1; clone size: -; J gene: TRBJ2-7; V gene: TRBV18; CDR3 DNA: TGTGCCAGCTCACCATTTGAGGGGGCCCACGAGCAGTACTTC; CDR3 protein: CASSPFEGAHEQYF
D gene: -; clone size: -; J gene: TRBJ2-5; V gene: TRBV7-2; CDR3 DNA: TGTGCCAGCAGCTTGTGGAGGGCCCCCCCACAAGAGACCCAGTACTTC; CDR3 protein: CASSLWRAPPQETQYF
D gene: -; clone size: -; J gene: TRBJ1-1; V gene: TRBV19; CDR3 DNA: TGTGCCAGTAGTATAGCAGGGCCCAACACTGAAGCTTTCTTT; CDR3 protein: CASSIAGPNTEAFF
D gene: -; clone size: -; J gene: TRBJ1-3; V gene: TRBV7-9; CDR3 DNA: TGTGCCAGCAGCTCCTGGAGGCACTCTGGAAACACCATATATTTT; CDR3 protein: CASSSWRHSGNTIYF
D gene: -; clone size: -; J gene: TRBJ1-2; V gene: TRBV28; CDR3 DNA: TGTGCCAGCAGTTCGCCCGGACAGTACTATGGCTACACCTTC; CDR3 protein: CASSSPGQYYGYTF
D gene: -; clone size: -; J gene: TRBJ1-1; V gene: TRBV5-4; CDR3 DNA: TGTGCCAGCAGCTCCAGGGGATACACTGAAGCTTTCTTT; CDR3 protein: CASSSRGYTEAFF
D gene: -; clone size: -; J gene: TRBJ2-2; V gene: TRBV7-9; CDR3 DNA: TGTGCCAGCACTCCGAACAGCGGCGGGGAGCTGTTTTTT; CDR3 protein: CASTPNSGGELFF
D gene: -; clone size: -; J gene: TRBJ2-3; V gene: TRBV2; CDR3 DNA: TGTGCCAGCAGTGATACTGAGGATACGCAGTATTTT; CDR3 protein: CASSDTEDTQYF
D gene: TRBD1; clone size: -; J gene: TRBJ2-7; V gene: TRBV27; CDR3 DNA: TGTGCCAGCAGTTCCCCGGGACAGGGCTACGAGCAGTACTTC; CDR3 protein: CASSSPGQGYEQYF
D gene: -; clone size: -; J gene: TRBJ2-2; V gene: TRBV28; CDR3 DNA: TGTGCCAGCAAGGGGCCCAACACCGGGGAGCTGTTTTTT; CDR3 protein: CASKGPNTGELFF
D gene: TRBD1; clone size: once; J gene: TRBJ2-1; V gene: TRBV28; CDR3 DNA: TGTGCCAGCAGATCTACAGGGGATGAGCAGTTCTTC; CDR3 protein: CASRSTGDEQFF
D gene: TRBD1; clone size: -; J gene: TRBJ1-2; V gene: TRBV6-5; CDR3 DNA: TGTGCCAGCAGCAGGGGGAGGTATGGCTACACCTTC; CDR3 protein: CASSRGRYGYTF
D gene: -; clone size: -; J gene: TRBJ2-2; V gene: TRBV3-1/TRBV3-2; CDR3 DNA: TGTGCCAGTACCCGGGGAGAATACACCGGGGAGCTGTTTTTT; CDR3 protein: CASTRGEYTGELFF
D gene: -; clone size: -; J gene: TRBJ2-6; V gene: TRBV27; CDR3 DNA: TGTGCCAGCAGTTCAACGCCCCGGGGGTCTGGGGCCAACGTCCTGACTTTC; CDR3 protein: CASSSTPRGSGANVLTF
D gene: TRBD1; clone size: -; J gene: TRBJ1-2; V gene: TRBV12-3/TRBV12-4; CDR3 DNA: TGTGCCAGCAGTTTAAGGACAGGCCCGGGATACACCTTC; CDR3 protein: CASSLRTGPGYTF
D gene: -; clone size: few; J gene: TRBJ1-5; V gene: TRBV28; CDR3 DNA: TGTGCCAGCAGTCGGGGGGTTGGCAATCAGCCCCAGCATTTT; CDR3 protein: CASSRGVGNQPQHF
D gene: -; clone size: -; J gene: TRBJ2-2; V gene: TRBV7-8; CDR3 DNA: TGTGCCAGCAGCTTAGTCGTCGCGTCTCTACGGGGCACCGGGGAGCTGTTTTTT; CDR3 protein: CASSLVVASLRGTGELFF
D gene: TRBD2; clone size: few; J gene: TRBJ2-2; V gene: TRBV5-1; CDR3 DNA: TGCGCCAGCAGCACCGAGCGGGGAGGGGAGCTGTTTTTT; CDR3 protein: CASSTERGGELFF
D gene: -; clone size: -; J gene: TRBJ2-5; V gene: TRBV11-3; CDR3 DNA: TGTGCCAGCAGCCCAGAGGGAGGAGAGACCCAGTACTTC; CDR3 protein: CASSPEGGETQYF
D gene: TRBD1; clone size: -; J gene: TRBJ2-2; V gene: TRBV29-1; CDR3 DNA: TGCAGCGTTGCGGGACAGGGGAACACCGGGGAGCTGTTTTTT; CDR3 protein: CSVAGQGNTGELFF
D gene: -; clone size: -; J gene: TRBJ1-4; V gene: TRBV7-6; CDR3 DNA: TGTGCCAGCAGCTTAGCGCCCCAGGAAAAACTGTTTTTT; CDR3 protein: CASSLAPQEKLFF
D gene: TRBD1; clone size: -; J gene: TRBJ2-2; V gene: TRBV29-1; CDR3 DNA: TGCAGCGTAGGGACAGGCGCCGGGTCCGGGGAGCTGTTTTTT; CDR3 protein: CSVGTGAGSGELFF
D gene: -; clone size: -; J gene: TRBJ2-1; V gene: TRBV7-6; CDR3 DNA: TGTGCCAGCAGCTTAGTATTGGCGGGGGCGGGTGAGCAGTTCTTC; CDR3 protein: CASSLVLAGAGEQFF
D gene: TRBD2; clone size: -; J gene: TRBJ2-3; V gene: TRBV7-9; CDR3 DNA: TGTGCCAGCAGCCTTGCGGGGGGAAGTTTGGCAGATACGCAGTATTTT; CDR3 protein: CASSLAGGSLADTQYF
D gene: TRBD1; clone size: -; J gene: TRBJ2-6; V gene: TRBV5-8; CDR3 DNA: TGTGCCAGCAGCTTCGGGACAGGGGAAGCTGGGGCCAACGTCCTGACTTTC; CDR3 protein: CASSFGTGEAGANVLTF
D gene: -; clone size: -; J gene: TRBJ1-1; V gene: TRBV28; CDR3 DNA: TGTGCCAGCGCGAGAATAGAAACTTGGACTGAAGCTTTCTTT; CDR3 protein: CASARIETWTEAFF
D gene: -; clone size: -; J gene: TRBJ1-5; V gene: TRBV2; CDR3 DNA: TGTGCCAGCACCCCGGAGAGCAATCAGCCCCAGCATTTT; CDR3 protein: CASTPESNQPQHF
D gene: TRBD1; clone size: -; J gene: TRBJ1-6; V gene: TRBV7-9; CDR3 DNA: TGTGCCAGCAGCCCGAGGGGAAACAGGGGGAATTCACCCCTCCACTTT; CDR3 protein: CASSPRGNRGNSPLHF
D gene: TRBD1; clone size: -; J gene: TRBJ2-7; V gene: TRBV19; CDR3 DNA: TGTGCCAGTAGTTTTGGTGGGACAGAGTTCTACGAGCAGTACTTC; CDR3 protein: CASSFGGTEFYEQYF
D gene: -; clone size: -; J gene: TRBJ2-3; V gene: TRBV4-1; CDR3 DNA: TGCGCCAGCAGCTTAATCGGTCTCAGCACAGATACGCAGTATTTT; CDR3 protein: CASSLIGLSTDTQYF
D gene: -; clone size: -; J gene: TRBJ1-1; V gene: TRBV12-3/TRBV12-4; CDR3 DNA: TGTGCCAGCAGCTTACAGGCTGAAGCTTTCTTT; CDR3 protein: CASSLQAEAFF
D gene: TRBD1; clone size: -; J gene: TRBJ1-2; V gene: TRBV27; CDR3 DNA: TGTGCCAGCAGCCCCTTGGGGACAGTGGAATATGGCTACACCTTC; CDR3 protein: CASSPLGTVEYGYTF